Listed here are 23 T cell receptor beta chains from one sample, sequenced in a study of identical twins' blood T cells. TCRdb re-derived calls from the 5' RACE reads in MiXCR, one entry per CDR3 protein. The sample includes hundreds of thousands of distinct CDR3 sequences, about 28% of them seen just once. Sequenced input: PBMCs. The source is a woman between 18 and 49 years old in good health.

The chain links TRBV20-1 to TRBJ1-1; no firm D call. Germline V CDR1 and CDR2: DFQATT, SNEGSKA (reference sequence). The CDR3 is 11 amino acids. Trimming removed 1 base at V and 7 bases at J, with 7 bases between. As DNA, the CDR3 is TGCAGTGCTAGAGGAGGAGTTGAAGCTTTCTTT. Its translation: CSARGGVEAFF.

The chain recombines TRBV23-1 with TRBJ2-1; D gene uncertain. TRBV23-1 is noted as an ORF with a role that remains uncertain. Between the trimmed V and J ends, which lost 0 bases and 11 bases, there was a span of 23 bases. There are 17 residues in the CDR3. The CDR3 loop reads CASSQSKSARGRVKQFF. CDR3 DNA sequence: TGCGCCAGCAGTCAATCGAAATCAGCTAGAGGACGGGTTAAGCAGTTCTTC.

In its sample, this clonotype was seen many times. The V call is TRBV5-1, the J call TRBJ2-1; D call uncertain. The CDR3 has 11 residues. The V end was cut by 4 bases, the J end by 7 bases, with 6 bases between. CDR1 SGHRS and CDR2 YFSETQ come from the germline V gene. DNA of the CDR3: TGCGCCAGCAGCACCTTAAATGAGCAGTTCTTC. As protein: CASSTLNEQFF.

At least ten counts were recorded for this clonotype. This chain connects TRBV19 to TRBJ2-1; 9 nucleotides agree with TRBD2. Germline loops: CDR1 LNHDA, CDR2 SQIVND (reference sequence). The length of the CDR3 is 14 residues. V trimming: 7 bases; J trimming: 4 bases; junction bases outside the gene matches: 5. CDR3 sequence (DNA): TGTGCCAGTACCTTAGCGGGGGAATACAATGAGCAGTTCTTC. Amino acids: CASTLAGEYNEQFF.

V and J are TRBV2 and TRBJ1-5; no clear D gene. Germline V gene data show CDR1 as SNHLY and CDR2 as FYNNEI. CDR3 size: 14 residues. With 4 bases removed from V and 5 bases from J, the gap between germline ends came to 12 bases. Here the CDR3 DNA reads TGTGCCAGCAGTGTCATTAGCCCCCATCAGCCCCAGCATTTT. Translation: CASSVISPHQPQHF.

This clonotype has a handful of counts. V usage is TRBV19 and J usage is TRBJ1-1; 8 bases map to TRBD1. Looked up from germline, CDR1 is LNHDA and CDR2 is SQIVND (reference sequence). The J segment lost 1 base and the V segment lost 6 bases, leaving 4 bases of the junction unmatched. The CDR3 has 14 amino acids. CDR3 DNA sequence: TGTGCCAGTAGACAGGGACAGGAGAACACTGAAGCTTTCTTT. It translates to CASRQGQENTEAFF. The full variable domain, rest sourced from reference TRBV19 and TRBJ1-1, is DGGITQSPKYLFRKEGQNVTLSCEQNLNHDAMYWYRQDPGQGLRLIYYSQIVNDFQKGDIAEGYSVSREKKESFPLTVTSAQKNPTAFYLCASRQGQENTEAFFGQGTRLTVV.

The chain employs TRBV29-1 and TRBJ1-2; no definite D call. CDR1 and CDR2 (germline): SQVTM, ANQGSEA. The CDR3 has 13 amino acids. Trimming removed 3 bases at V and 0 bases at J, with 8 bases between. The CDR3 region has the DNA TGCAGCGTTGAGGTCGGCACTAACTATGGCTACACCTTC. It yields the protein CSVEVGTNYGYTF.

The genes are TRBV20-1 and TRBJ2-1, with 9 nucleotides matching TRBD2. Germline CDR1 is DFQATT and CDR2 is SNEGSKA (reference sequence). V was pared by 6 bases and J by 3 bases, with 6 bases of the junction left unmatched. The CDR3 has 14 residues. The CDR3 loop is CSAYLAGLYNEQFF. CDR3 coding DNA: TGCAGTGCCTACCTAGCGGGGCTCTACAATGAGCAGTTCTTC.

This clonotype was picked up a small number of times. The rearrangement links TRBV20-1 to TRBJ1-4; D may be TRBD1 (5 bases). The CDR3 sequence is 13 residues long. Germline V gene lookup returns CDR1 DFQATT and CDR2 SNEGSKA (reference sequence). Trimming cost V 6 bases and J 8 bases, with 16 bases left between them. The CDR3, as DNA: TGCAGTGCGACATCGTCCCGGGGGGAAAAACTGTTTTTT. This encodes CSATSSRGEKLFF.

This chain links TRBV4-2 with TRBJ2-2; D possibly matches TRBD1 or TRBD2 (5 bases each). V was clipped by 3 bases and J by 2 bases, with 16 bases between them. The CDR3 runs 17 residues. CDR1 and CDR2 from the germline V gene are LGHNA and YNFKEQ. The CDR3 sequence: CASSQGAWDPNTGELFF. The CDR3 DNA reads TGTGCCAGCAGCCAGGGAGCTTGGGACCCTAACACCGGGGAGCTGTTTTTT.

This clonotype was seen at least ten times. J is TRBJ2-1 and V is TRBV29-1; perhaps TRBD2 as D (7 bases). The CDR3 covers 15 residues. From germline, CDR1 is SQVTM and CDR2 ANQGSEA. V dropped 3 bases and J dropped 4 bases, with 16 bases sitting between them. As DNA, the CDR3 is TGCAGCGTTGATAGATTCGGGGGGCGGTACAATGAGCAGTTCTTC. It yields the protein CSVDRFGGRYNEQFF.

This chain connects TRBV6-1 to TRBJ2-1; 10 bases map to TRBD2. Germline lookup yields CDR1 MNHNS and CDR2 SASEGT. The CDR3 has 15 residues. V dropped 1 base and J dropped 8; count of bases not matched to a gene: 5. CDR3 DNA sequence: TGTGCCAGCAGTGAAGGAGCGGGGGGGCCGGATGAGCAGTTCTTC. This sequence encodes CASSEGAGGPDEQFF.

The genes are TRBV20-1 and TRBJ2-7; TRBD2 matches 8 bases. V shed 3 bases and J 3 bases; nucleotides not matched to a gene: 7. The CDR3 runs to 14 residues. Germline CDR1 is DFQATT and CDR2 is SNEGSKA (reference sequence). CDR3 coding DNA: TGCAGTGCTAGTGCAATAGCGGGGTACTACGAGCAGTACTTC. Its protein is CSASAIAGYYEQYF.

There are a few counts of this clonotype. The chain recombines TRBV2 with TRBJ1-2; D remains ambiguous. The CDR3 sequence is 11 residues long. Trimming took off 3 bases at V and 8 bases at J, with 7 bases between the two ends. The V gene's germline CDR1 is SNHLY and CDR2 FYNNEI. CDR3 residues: CASSELSGYTF. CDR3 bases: TGTGCCAGCAGTGAGCTCTCCGGCTACACCTTC. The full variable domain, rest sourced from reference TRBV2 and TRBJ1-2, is EPEVTQTPSHQVTQMGQEVILRCVPISNHLYFYWYRQILGQKVEFLVSFYNNEISEKSEIFDDQFSVERPDGSNFTLKIRSTKLEDSAMYFCASSELSGYTFGSGTRLTVV.

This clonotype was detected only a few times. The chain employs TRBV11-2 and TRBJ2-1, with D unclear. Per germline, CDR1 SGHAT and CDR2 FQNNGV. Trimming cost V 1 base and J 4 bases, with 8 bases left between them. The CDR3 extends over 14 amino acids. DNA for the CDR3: TGTGCCAGCAGCTTAGCTAATGAATACAATGAGCAGTTCTTC. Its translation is CASSLANEYNEQFF.

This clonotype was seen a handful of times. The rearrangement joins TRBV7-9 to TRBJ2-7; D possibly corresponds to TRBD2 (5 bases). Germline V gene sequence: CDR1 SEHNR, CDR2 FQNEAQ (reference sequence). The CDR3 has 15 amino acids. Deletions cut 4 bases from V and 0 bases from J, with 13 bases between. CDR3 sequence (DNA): TGTGCCAGCAGCTCCCCAGAGCGGATCTCCTACGAGCAGTACTTC. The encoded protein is CASSSPERISYEQYF.

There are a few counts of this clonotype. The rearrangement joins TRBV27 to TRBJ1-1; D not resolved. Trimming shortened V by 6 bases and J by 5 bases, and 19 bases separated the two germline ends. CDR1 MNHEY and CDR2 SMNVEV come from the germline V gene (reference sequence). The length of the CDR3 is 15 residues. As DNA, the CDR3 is TGTGCCAGCAGGACACCTAACGGGGAGAGAACTGAAGCTTTCTTT. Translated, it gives CASRTPNGERTEAFF.

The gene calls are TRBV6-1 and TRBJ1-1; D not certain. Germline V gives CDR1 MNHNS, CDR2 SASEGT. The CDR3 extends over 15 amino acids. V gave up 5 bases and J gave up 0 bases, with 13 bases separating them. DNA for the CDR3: TGTGCCAGCAGTATGGAGGGAACCATGAACACTGAAGCTTTCTTT. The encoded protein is CASSMEGTMNTEAFF.

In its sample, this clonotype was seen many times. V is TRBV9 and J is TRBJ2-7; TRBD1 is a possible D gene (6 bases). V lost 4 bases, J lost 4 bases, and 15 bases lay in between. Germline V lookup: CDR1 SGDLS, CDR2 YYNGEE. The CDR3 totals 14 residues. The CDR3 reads CASSPTGLYYEQYF. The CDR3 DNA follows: TGTGCCAGCAGCCCTACAGGGCTGTATTACGAGCAGTACTTC.

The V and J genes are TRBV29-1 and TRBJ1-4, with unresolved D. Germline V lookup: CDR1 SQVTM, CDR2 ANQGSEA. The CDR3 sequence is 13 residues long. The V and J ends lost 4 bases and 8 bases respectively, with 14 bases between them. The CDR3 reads CSVVGMYSEKLFF. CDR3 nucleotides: TGCAGCGTTGTTGGCATGTATAGCGAAAAACTGTTTTTT.

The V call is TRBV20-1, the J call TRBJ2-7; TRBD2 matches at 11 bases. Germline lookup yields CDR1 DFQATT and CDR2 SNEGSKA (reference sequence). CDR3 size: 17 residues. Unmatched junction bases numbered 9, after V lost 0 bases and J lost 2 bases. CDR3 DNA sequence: TGCAGTGCTAGAGATAGCGGGGGGGCCACCCCGACCTACGAGCAGTACTTC. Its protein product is CSARDSGGATPTYEQYF.

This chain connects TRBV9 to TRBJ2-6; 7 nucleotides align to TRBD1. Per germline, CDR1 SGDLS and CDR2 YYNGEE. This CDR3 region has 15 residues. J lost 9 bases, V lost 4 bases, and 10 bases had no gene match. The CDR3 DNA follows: TGTGCCAGCAGCTCCCGAGGGGGCTGGGGCAACGTCCTGACTTTC. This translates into CASSSRGGWGNVLTF.

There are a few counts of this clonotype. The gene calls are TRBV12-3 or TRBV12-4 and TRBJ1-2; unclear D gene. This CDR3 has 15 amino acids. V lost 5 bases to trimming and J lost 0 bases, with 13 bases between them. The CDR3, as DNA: TGTGCCAGCAGTCGTCGTGCGGACCCTAACTATGGCTACACCTTC. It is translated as CASSRRADPNYGYTF.